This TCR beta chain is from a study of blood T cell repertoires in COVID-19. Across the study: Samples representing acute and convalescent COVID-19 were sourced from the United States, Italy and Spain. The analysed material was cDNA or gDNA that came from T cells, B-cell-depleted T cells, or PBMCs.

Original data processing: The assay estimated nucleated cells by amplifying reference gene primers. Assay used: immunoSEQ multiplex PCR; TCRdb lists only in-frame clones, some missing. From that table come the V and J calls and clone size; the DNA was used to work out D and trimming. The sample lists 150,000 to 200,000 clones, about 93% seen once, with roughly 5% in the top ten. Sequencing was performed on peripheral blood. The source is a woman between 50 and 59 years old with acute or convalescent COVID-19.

CDR3 amino acids: CASSVPGAYEQYF. CDR3 bases: TGTGCCAGCAGTGTTCCCGGGGCCTACGAGCAGTACTTC. This rearrangement joins TRBV28 to TRBJ2-7, with D tentatively TRBD2 (5 bases). Germline CDR1 and CDR2: MDHEN and SYDVKM. Trimming took 5 bases from V and 2 from J, leaving 10 bases between them. The CDR3 runs 13 residues. The full variable domain, with the rest looked up from reference TRBV28 and TRBJ2-7, is DVKVTQSSRYLVKRTGEKVFLECVQDMDHENMFWYRQDPGLGLRLIYFSYDVKMKEKGDIPEGYSVSREKKERFSLILESASTNQTSMYLCASSVPGAYEQYFGPGTRLTVT.